The clone carrying this T cell receptor (beta chain) was detected many times. CDR3 length: 16 amino acids. CDR1 SGHRS and CDR2 YFSETQ come from the germline V gene. V was shortened by 4 bases and J by 0 bases, with 13 bases between the two germline ends. TCRdb used MiXCR to reprocess the 5' RACE reads, holding one entry per CDR3 protein. The sample yields tens of thousands of distinct CDR3 sequences, approximately 9.2% seen once. The data originate from a study of neurological immune-mediated disorders. Time point of the sample: longitudinal time-point 3. The sequenced sample was PBMCs. The sequence came from a woman in her 40s in good health. The chain combines TRBV5-1 with TRBJ2-2; unclear D gene. The CDR3 protein is CASSAMADPNTGELFF. The CDR3 DNA reads as TGCGCCAGCAGCGCGATGGCGGACCCGAACACCGGGGAGCTGTTTTTT.